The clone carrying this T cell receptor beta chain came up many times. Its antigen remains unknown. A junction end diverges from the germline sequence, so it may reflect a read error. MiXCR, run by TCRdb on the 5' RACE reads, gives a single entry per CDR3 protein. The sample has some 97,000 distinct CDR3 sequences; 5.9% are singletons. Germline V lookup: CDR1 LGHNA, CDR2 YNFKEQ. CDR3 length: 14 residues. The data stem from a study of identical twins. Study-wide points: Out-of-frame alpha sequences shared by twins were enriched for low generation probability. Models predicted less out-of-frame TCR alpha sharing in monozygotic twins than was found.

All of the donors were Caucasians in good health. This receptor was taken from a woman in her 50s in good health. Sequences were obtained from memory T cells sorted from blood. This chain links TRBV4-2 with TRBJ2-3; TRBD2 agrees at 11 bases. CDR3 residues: CASSQDPTSGSVNF. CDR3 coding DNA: TGTGCCAGCAGCCAAGATCCTACTAGCGGGAGTGTGAATTTT.